These T cell receptor beta chains were read from a single sample in a study of T-cell reconstitution after alpha-beta-depleted transplantation in children. TCRdb re-analysed the PCR reads in MiXCR, keeping a single row per CDR3 protein. The repertoire holds 350,000 to 500,000 distinct CDR3 sequences, with 43% as singletons. The specimen was PBMCs, collected before TCRalphabeta/CD19-depleted stem cell transplant. The receptors here all came from a girl aged 2 to 10 with aplastic anemia, due to receive a stem cell transplant. Both conserved end residues are part of each CDR3. Each record gives: D gene, V gene, J gene, clone size, CDR3 DNA, CDR3 protein. D genes are given only for firm matches. Expanded clones get a size class; other rows say once, few or many, or leave the size out.

NA	TRBV20-1	TRBJ2-5	many	TGCAGTGCTAGTAGGGACTGGATCCAAGAGACCCAGTACTTC	CSASRDWIQETQYF
NA	TRBV5-1	TRBJ2-5	few	TGCGCCAGCAGCCCCTCGTCCCCGTGGGAGACCCAGTACTTC	CASSPSSPWETQYF
TRBD2	TRBV7-2	TRBJ2-2	many	TGTGCCACCTGGGAGGGGAACGGGGAGCTGTTTTTT	CATWEGNGELFF
TRBD2	TRBV6-5	TRBJ2-3	NA	TGTGCCAGCAGTTACTGGCCTAGCGGGAGGGGCCCAGATACGCAGTATTTT	CASSYWPSGRGPDTQYF
NA	TRBV25-1	TRBJ2-5	NA	TGTGCCAGCAGCCATCGAGGAGGCGGAGAGACCCAGTACTTC	CASSHRGGGETQYF
TRBD2	TRBV12-3/TRBV12-4	TRBJ2-5	few	TGTGCCAGCAGCTTACTAGCGGGAGAGTACCAAGAGACCCAGTACTTC	CASSLLAGEYQETQYF
TRBD2	TRBV12-3/TRBV12-4	TRBJ2-7	NA	TGTGCCAGCAGTGCCTTAGGACTAGCGGGAAACTACGAGCAGTACTTC	CASSALGLAGNYEQYF
NA	TRBV4-1	TRBJ2-7	once	TGCGCCAGCAGCCAGTGGCAGGGTTCCTACGAGCAGTACTTC	CASSQWQGSYEQYF
NA	TRBV29-1	TRBJ2-1	NA	TGCAGCGTTGATTGGGGCCAACAAGGGATCAATGAGCAGTTCTTC	CSVDWGQQGINEQFF
NA	TRBV20-1	TRBJ1-2	NA	TGCAGTGCTAGAGTTACGGGGGCAGCAGCTAACTATGGCTACACCTTC	CSARVTGAAANYGYTF
NA	TRBV5-1	TRBJ1-6	many	TGCGCCAGCAGCTTGGCCGGGGCCTCCACCGTATCACCCCTCCACTTT	CASSLAGASTVSPLHF
TRBD1	TRBV12-3/TRBV12-4	TRBJ1-4	NA	TGTGCCAGCAGTACAGGGGGCGCGGGAGAAAAACTGTTTTTT	CASSTGGAGEKLFF
TRBD1	TRBV12-3/TRBV12-4	TRBJ1-3	many	TGTGCCAGCAGTCCCGGGACAGGGACTGGAAACACCATATATTTT	CASSPGTGTGNTIYF
TRBD2	TRBV3-1	TRBJ2-5	few	TGTGCCAGCACCAGACTAGCGGGAGAGGGAGAGACCCAGTACTTC	CASTRLAGEGETQYF
NA	TRBV21-1	TRBJ2-2	few	TGTGCCAGCATAAAAGGGGGTTACACCGGGGAGCTGTTTTTT	CASIKGGYTGELFF
TRBD1	TRBV16	TRBJ1-2	few	TGTGCCAGCAGCCAATCGCCCGGGACAGGGGGCCCCTATGGCTACACCTTC	CASSQSPGTGGPYGYTF
NA	TRBV5-1	TRBJ1-6	many	TGCGCCAGCAGGAGCTCCTATAATTCACCCCTCCACTTT	CASRSSYNSPLHF
TRBD1	TRBV28	TRBJ1-2	NA	TGTGCCAGCAGTCCGGACAGGGGGGGTGGCTACACCTTC	CASSPDRGGGYTF
NA	TRBV10-3	TRBJ2-3	few	TGTGCCATCAGTGCGTCAGGGCAAGATACGCAGTATTTT	CAISASGQDTQYF
NA	TRBV6-5	TRBJ2-1	once	TGTGCCAGCAGCTATAAGGGGGGGAATGAGCAGTTCTTC	CASSYKGGNEQFF
NA	TRBV10-3	TRBJ2-1	NA	TGTGCCATCAGTGGGGGAGGAGGGTCCTACAATGAGCAGTTCTTC	CAISGGGGSYNEQFF
TRBD2	TRBV20-1	TRBJ2-1	few	TGCAGTGCTAAGGGCATGCTAGCGGTATACAATGAGCAGTTCTTC	CSAKGMLAVYNEQFF
TRBD1	TRBV20-1	TRBJ2-3	NA	TGCAGTGCTAGCCACAGGGGGCCCGGAGATACGCAGTATTTT	CSASHRGPGDTQYF
NA	TRBV5-1	TRBJ2-7	once	TGCGCCAGCAGCCAAGGGACCCCGGCCGCCTTTTACTACGAGCAGTACTTC	CASSQGTPAAFYYEQYF
NA	TRBV29-1	TRBJ2-7	NA	TGCAGCGTCGGTAACGGGAGAGGCTACGAGCAGTACTTC	CSVGNGRGYEQYF
NA	TRBV20-1	TRBJ1-4	NA	TGCAGTGCTAGAGATATAGCGGGGGTTGAAAAACTGTTTTTT	CSARDIAGVEKLFF
NA	TRBV5-1	TRBJ1-1	NA	TGCGCCAGCAGACAGGGTGAGAACACTGAAGCTTTCTTT	CASRQGENTEAFF
NA	TRBV18	TRBJ2-7	once	TGTGCCAGCTCACCATACGGGGGTGGTGGGGACGAGCAGTACTTC	CASSPYGGGGDEQYF
TRBD2	TRBV5-5	TRBJ2-1	few	TGTGCCAGCAGCTACCCGACTAGCGGGAACTCCTACAATGAGCAGTTCTTC	CASSYPTSGNSYNEQFF
NA	TRBV28	TRBJ2-7	NA	TGTGCCAGCAGCCCGCGGCCACCTCTATCCGAGCAGTACTTC	CASSPRPPLSEQYF
TRBD2	TRBV7-9	TRBJ2-3	once	TGTGCCAGCAGCCCGGCCGGGACTAGCGTACGCACAGATACGCAGTATTTT	CASSPAGTSVRTDTQYF
NA	TRBV12-3/TRBV12-4	TRBJ2-3	NA	TGTGCCAGCAGTTTACACAGCACAGATACGCAGTATTTT	CASSLHSTDTQYF
NA	TRBV6-1	TRBJ1-1	NA	TGTGCCAGCAGTGAAGTGACCGGTCAGCGCAACACTGAAGCTTTCTTT	CASSEVTGQRNTEAFF
TRBD1	TRBV5-5	TRBJ2-2	many	TGTGCCAGCAGCTTGGCCTGGACAGGGGAATACACCGGGGAGCTGTTTTTT	CASSLAWTGEYTGELFF
TRBD2	TRBV20-1	TRBJ2-1	NA	TGCAGTGCTAGAGATGGGTCGAAGCGGGAGTATCAGAAGGATGAGCAGTTCTTC	CSARDGSKREYQKDEQFF
TRBD1	TRBV7-2	TRBJ2-7	NA	TGTGCCAGCAGCTTACTGGACAGGGGTGAGCAGTACTTC	CASSLLDRGEQYF
TRBD1	TRBV5-6	TRBJ2-3	few	TGTGCCAGCAGCCAGGGACAGGAGGGCACAGATACGCAGTATTTT	CASSQGQEGTDTQYF
TRBD2	TRBV28	TRBJ2-3	NA	TGTGCCAGCAGTGCCCGGACTAGCGGGGGTACAGATACGCAGTATTTT	CASSARTSGGTDTQYF
TRBD2	TRBV28	TRBJ2-3	NA	TGTGCCAGCAGTTTACTAGCGGGGGCTCCCACAGATACGCAGTATTTT	CASSLLAGAPTDTQYF
NA	TRBV20-1	TRBJ1-1	few	TGCAGTGCTAGAGATGAGAGACACCAGTACACTGAAGCTTTCTTT	CSARDERHQYTEAFF